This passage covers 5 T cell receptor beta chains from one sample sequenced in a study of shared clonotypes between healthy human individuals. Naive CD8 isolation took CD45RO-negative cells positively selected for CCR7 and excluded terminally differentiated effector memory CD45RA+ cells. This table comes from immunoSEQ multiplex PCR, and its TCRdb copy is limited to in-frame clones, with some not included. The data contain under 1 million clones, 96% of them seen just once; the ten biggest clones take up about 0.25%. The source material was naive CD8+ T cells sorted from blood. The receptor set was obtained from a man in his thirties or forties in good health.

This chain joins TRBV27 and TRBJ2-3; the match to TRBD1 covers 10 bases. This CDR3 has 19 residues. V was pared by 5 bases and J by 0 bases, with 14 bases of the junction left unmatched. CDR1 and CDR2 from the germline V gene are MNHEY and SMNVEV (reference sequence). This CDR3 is CASSTPPTGGAFSTDTQYF. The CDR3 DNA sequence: TGTGCCAGCAGTACACCCCCGACAGGGGGCGCCTTTAGCACAGATACGCAGTATTTT.

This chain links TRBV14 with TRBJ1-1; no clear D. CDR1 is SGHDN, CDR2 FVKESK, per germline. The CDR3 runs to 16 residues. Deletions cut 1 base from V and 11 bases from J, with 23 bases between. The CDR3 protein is CASSQASDTYSKRAFF. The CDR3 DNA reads TGTGCCAGCAGCCAAGCCTCCGACACCTATTCAAAGCGTGCTTTCTTT.

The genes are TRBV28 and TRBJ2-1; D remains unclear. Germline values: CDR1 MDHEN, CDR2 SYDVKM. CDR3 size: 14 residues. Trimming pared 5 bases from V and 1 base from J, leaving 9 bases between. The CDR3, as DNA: TGTGCCAGCAGTCCCCCCGGGTCCTACAATGAGCAGTTCTTC. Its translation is CASSPPGSYNEQFF.

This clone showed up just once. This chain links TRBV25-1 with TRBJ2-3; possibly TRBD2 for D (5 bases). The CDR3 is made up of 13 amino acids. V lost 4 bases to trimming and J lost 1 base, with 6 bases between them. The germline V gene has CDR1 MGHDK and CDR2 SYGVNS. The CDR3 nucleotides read TGTGCCAGCAGTGTTAGCGGCACAGATACGCAGTATTTT. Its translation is CASSVSGTDTQYF.

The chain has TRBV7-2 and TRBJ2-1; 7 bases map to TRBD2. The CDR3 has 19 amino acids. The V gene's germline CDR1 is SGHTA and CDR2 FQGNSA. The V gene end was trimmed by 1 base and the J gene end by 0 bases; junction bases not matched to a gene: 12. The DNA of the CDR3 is TGTGCCAGCAGCTTAGGATCCTCCGCGGGAGATCTCTCCTACAATGAGCAGTTCTTC. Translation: CASSLGSSAGDLSYNEQFF.